This record concerns one T cell receptor beta chain sequence. The target antigen is unknown. The data were produced by immunoSEQ multiplex PCR, yet TCRdb's version contains in-frame clones alone and is incomplete. There are under 40,000 clones in the sample; nearly 95% occur only once, and around 2.1% lies in the top ten. The time point denotes: before natalizumab initiation. These data originate in a study of multiple sclerosis patients with progressive multifocal leukoencephalopathy. Germline V CDR1 and CDR2: SGHTA, FQGTGA. Losses at the gene ends were 8 bases for V and 1 base for J; bases not matched to a gene: 3. This CDR3 is built from 15 residues. Study results and limitations: Less diverse TRB repertoires were suggested in most PML patients.

The chain couples TRBV7-3 to TRBJ2-2; 11 positions match TRBD2. This TCR was sampled from a man between 25 and 39 years old with multiple sclerosis. The sample comprised PBMCs. CDR3 nucleotide sequence: TGTGCCAGCGCCGGGACTAGCGGGAACACCGGGGAGCTGTTTTTT. This translates into CASAGTSGNTGELFF.